This T cell receptor (beta chain) appears in the sequencing data of a study of blood T cell repertoires in COVID-19. Study-wide context: There were acute and convalescent COVID-19 samples, and they came from the United States, Italy and Spain. The analysed material was cDNA or gDNA that came from T cells, B-cell-depleted T cells, or PBMCs.

The CDR3 sequence is 14 residues long. Germline CDR1 SGDLS, CDR2 YYNGEE. V was clipped by 3 bases and J by 4 bases, with 10 bases between them. TCRdb's copy holds only in-frame clones and misses some; the assay was immunoSEQ multiplex PCR. The top ten clones hold about 0.66% of a sample with about 190,000 clones, around 90% of them seen once. The V and J genes are TRBV9 and TRBJ2-2; weak D call: TRBD2 (6 bases). This receptor was identified in a man aged 45-65 years with acute or convalescent COVID-19. The material sequenced was peripheral blood. DNA of the CDR3: TGTGCCAGCAGCGGGGGACTTTTCACCGGGGAGCTGTTTTTT. Amino acids: CASSGGLFTGELFF.